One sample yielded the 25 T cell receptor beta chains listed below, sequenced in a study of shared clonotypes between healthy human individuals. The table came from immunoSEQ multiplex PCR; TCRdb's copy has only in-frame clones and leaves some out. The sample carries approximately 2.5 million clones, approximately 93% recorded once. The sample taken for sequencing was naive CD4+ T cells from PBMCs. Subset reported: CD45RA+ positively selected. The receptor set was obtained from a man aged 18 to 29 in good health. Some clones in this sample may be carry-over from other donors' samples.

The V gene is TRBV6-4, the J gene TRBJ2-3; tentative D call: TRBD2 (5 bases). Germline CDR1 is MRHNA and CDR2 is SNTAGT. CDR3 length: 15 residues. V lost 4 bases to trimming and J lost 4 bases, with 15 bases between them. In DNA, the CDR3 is TGTGCCAGCAGTGGTCCTAGCCGGCCCCCAGATACGCAGTATTTT. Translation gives CASSGPSRPPDTQYF.

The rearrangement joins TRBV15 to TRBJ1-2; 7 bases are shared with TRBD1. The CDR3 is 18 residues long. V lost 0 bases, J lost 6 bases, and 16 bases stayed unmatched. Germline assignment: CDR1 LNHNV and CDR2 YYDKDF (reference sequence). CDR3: CATSRDERQGMTPDGYTF. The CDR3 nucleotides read TGTGCCACCAGCAGAGATGAGAGACAGGGTATGACTCCGGATGGCTACACCTTC.

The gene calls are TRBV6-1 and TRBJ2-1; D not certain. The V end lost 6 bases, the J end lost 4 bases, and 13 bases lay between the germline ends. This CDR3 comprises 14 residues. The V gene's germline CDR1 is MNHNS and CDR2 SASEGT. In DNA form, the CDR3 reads TGTGCCAGCAGCTCCTTTGGTGGTTACAATGAGCAGTTCTTC. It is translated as CASSSFGGYNEQFF.

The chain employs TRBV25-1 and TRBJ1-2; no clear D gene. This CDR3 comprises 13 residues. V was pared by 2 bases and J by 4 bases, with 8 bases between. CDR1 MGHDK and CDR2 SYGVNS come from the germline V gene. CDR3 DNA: TGTGCCAGCAGTGAACGAACCTCCTATGGCTACACCTTC. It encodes CASSERTSYGYTF.

CDR3: CASSPALGAYNYGYTF. The DNA for the CDR3 is TGTGCCAGCAGTCCCGCTTTGGGGGCGTATAACTATGGCTACACCTTC. The chain has TRBV28 and TRBJ1-2; tentative D call: TRBD1 (6 bases). Trimming removed 5 bases at V and 1 base at J, with 17 bases between. The CDR3 runs 16 residues. The germline CDR1 and CDR2 sequences are MDHEN and SYDVKM.

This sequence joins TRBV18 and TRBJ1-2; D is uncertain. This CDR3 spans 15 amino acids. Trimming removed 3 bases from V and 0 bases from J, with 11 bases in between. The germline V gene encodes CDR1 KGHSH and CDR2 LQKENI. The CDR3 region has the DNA TGTGCCAGCTCACCCGGGCCGATTTCTAACTATGGCTACACCTTC. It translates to CASSPGPISNYGYTF. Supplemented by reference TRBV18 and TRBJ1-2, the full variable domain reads NAGVMQNPRHLVRRRGQEARLRCSPMKGHSHVYWYRQLPEEGLKFMVYLQKENIIDESGMPKERFSAEFPKEGPSILRIQQVVRGDSAAYFCASSPGPISNYGYTFGSGTRLTVV.

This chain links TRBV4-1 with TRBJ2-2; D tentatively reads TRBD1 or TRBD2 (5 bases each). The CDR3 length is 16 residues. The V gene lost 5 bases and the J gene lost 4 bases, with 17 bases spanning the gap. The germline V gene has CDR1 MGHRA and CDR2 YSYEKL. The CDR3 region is CASSTGRYSTTGELFF. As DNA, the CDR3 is TGCGCCAGCAGCACGGGACGATACAGTACCACCGGGGAGCTGTTTTTT.

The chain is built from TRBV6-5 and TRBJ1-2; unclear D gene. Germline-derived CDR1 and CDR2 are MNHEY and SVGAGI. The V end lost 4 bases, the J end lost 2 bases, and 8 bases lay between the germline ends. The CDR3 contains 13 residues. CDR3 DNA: TGTGCCAGCAGTTCCACCTTGAACTATGGCTACACCTTC. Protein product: CASSSTLNYGYTF.

CDR3 coding DNA: TGCGCCAGCAGCTTGACCCTAGGGGGAGAGACCCAGTACTTC. It is translated as CASSLTLGGETQYF. This sequence joins TRBV5-1 and TRBJ2-5; weak D call: TRBD1 (6 bases). The length of the CDR3 is 14 residues. The V and J ends lost 1 base and 4 bases respectively, with 11 bases between them. In germline, CDR1 is SGHRS, CDR2 YFSETQ.

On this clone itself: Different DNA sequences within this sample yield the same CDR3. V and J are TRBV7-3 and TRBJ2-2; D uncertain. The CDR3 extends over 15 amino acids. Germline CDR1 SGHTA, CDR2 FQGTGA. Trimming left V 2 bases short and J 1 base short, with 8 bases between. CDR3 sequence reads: CASSLGRLNTGELFF. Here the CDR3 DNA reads TGTGCCAGCAGCTTAGGGCGGTTGAACACCGGGGAGCTGTTTTTT.

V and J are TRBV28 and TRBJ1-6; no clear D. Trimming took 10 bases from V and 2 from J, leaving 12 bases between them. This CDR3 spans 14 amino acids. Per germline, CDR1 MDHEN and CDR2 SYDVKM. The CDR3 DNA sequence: TGTGCCACCGTCCGTATGGCCTATAATTCACCCCTCCACTTT. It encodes CATVRMAYNSPLHF.

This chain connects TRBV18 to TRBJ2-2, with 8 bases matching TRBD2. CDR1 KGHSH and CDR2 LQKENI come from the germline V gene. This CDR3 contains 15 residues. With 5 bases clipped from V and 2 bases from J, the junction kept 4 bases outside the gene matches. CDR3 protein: CASSGLAPNTGELFF. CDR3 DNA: TGTGCCAGCTCAGGACTAGCCCCCAACACCGGGGAGCTGTTTTTT.

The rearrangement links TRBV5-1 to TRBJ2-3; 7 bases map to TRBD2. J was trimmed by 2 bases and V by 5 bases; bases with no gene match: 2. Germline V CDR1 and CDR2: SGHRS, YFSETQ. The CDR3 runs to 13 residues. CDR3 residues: CASRGGVTDTQYF. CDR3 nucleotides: TGCGCCAGCAGGGGAGGGGTCACAGATACGCAGTATTTT.

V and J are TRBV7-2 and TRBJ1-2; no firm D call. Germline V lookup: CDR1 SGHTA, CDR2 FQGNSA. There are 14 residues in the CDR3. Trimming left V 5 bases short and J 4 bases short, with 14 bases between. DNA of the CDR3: TGTGCCAGCAGCCCCTCGTGGGCTCCCTATGGCTACACCTTC. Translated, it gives CASSPSWAPYGYTF.

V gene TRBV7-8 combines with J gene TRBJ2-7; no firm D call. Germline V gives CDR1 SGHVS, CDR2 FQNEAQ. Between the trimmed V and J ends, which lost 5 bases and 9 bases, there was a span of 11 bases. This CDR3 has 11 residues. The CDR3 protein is CASSHQLAQYF. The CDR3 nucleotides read TGTGCCAGCAGCCATCAGCTCGCGCAGTACTTC.

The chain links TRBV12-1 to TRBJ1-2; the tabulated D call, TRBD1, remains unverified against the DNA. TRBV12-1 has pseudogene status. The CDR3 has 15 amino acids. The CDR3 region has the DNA TGTGCCAGCAGCTTTCCCTGGACAGGGGGCTATGGCTACACCTTC. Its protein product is CASSFPWTGGYGYTF.

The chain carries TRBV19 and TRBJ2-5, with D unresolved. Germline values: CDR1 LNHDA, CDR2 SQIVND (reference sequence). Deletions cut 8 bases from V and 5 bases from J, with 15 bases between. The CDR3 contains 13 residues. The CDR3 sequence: CASGQAVRETQYF. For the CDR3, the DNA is TGTGCCAGTGGGCAGGCCGTACGGGAGACCCAGTACTTC.

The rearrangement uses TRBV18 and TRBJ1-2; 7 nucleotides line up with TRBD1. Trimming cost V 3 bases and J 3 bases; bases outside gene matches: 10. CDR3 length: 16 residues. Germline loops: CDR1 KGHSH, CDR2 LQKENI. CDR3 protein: CASSPFFTGQDYGYTF. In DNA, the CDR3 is TGTGCCAGCTCACCCTTTTTCACCGGACAGGACTATGGCTACACCTTC.

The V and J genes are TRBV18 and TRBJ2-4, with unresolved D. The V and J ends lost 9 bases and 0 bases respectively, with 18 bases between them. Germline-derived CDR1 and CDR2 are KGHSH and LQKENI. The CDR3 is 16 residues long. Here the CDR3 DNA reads TGTGCCAGTTCTTTGAACCGAACCGTAGCCAAAAACATTCAGTACTTC. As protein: CASSLNRTVAKNIQYF.

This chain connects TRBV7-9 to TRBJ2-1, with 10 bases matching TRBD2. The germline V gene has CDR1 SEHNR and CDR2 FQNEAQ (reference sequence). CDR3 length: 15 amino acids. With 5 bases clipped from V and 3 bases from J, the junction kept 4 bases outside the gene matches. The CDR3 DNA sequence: TGTGCCAGCAGCCATAGCGGGAGGTACTACAATGAGCAGTTCTTC. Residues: CASSHSGRYYNEQFF.

The CDR3 DNA is TGTGCCAGCTCACCATCCTCCAGGGAAGCTGGAAACACCATATATTTT. Translation gives CASSPSSREAGNTIYF. The chain couples TRBV18 to TRBJ1-3, with D maybe TRBD1 (5 bases). Per the germline V gene, CDR1 is KGHSH and CDR2 is LQKENI. This CDR3 region has 16 residues. The V gene lost 2 bases and the J gene lost 2 bases, with 13 bases spanning the gap.

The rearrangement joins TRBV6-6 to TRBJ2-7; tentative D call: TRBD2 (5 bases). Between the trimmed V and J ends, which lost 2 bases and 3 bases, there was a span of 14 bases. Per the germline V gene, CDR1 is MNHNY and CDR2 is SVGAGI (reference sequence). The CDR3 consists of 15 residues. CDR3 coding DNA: TGTGCCAGCAGTTACGCGGAACCGGGAAACTACGAGCAGTACTTC. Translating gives CASSYAEPGNYEQYF.

The CDR3 reads CASSLEPLLTEAFF. In nucleotides, the CDR3 is TGCGCCAGCAGCTTGGAGCCCCTTCTAACTGAAGCTTTCTTT. The rearrangement joins TRBV5-1 to TRBJ1-1; D remains ambiguous. The CDR3 has 14 residues. The ends were cut back, 0 bases at V and 5 bases at J, with 11 bases in the middle. Germline CDR1 reads SGHRS; CDR2 reads YFSETQ.

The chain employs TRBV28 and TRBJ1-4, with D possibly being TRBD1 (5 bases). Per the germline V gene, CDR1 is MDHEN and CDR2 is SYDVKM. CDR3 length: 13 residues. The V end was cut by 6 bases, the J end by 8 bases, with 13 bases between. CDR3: CASSLTAAEKLFF. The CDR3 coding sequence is TGTGCCAGCAGCTTGACAGCCGCGGAAAAACTGTTTTTT.

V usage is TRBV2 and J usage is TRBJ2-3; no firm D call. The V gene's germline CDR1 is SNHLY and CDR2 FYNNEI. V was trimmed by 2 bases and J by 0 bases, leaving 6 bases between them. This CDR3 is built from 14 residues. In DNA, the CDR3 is TGTGCCAGCAGTGAACTGGGGAGCACAGATACGCAGTATTTT. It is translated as CASSELGSTDTQYF. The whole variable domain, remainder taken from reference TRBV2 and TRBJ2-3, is EPEVTQTPSHQVTQMGQEVILRCVPISNHLYFYWYRQILGQKVEFLVSFYNNEISEKSEIFDDQFSVERPDGSNFTLKIRSTKLEDSAMYFCASSELGSTDTQYFGPGTRLTVL.